The 28 T cell receptor beta chains given below trace back to one sample, sequenced in a study of T-cell memory formation after mild COVID-19 (dated by TCRdb to about 2021). The library was prepared using 5' RACE. These reads were obtained on an Illumina NovaSeq 6000. The public reads were quality trimmed at Q25 with fastp and then assembled into clones with MiXCR by TCRdb, keeping productive beta chains. One record per CDR3 amino acid sequence lists the most common genes and DNA. The sample yields hundreds of thousands of distinct CDR3 sequences; 15% to 20% were counted once. Roughly 21% of the sample goes to the ten largest clones. Material for sequencing was PBMCs or a T cell subset sorted from them (not recorded which). All receptors come from a man between 18 and 35 years old who had mild COVID-19 (a few samples of this study predate the infection). The sample titles of this study are shuffled in the database, so cell type and time point are left out; the donor was told from shared clones.

The chain recombines TRBV14 with TRBJ2-1; TRBD2 might be the D (5 bases). The germline V gene has CDR1 SGHDN and CDR2 FVKESK. The ends were cut back, 4 bases at V and 8 bases at J, with 15 bases in the middle. The CDR3 covers 14 residues. This CDR3 reads CASSRGQWSDEQFF. The CDR3 nucleotides are TGTGCCAGCAGCCGAGGGCAGTGGAGCGATGAGCAGTTCTTC.

The sample holds a few counts of this clonotype. The chain uses TRBV6-5 and TRBJ2-1, with D possibly matching TRBD1 (8 bases). The CDR3 has 16 residues. Germline values: CDR1 MNHEY, CDR2 SVGAGI. V dropped 0 bases and J dropped 8 bases, with 17 bases sitting between them. CDR3 region: CASSYSRNTGGDEQFF. CDR3 sequence (DNA): TGTGCCAGCAGTTACTCGAGGAATACAGGGGGGGATGAGCAGTTCTTC.

The V and J genes are TRBV5-1 and TRBJ1-1; TRBD1 matches at 8 bases. With 3 bases clipped from V and 2 bases from J, the junction kept 6 bases outside the gene matches. The CDR3 is 15 residues long. Germline V gene lookup returns CDR1 SGHRS and CDR2 YFSETQ. The CDR3 coding sequence is TGCGCCAGCAGCTCGACAGGGGAGAGAAACACTGAAGCTTTCTTT. This encodes CASSSTGERNTEAFF. Full variable domain (outside the CDR3, taken from reference TRBV5-1 and TRBJ1-1): KAGVTQTPRYLIKTRGQQVTLSCSPISGHRSVSWYQQTPGQGLQFLFEYFSETQRNKGNFPGRFSGRQFSNSRSEMNVSTLELGDSALYLCASSSTGERNTEAFFGQGTRLTVV.

The chain employs TRBV7-9 and TRBJ1-6; weak D call: TRBD1 (6 bases). Germline assignment: CDR1 SEHNR and CDR2 FQNEAQ (reference sequence). Trimming shortened V by 4 bases and J by 8 bases, and 12 bases separated the two germline ends. The length of the CDR3 is 14 residues. CDR3 coding DNA: TGTGCCAGCAGCTGGCTAGACAGGTATTCACCCCTCCACTTT. Amino acids: CASSWLDRYSPLHF.

This clonotype occurred a few times. The chain has TRBV6-2 or TRBV6-3 and TRBJ1-6; 8 bases are shared with TRBD1. Germline V gene lookup returns CDR1 MNHEY and CDR2 SVGEGT. CDR3 size: 15 residues. J was trimmed by 10 bases and V by 8 bases; bases with no gene match: 13. Here the CDR3 DNA reads TGTGCCAGCGGATTCTCGGACAGGGAGTACTCACCCCTCCACTTT. Its protein product is CASGFSDREYSPLHF.

This clonotype was recorded a few times. The chain is built from TRBV5-1 and TRBJ2-3; TRBD2 matches 10 bases. Per germline, CDR1 SGHRS and CDR2 YFSETQ. Losses at the gene ends were 4 bases for V and 0 bases for J; bases not matched to a gene: 8. CDR3 length: 17 amino acids. The CDR3 coding sequence is TGCGCCAGCAGCCCGGATGGACTAGCGGCTAGCACAGATACGCAGTATTTT. Translated, it gives CASSPDGLAASTDTQYF.

V is TRBV7-3 and J is TRBJ2-7; D may be TRBD1 (6 bases). Trimming shortened V by 0 bases and J by 5 bases, and 8 bases separated the two germline ends. The germline CDR1 and CDR2 sequences are SGHTA and FQGTGA. This CDR3 comprises 13 residues. CDR3 sequence reads: CASSLTRGDEQYF. DNA of the CDR3: TGTGCCAGCAGCTTAACCAGGGGTGACGAGCAGTACTTC.

The DNA of the CDR3 is TGTGCCATCAGTCCGTCCCACGAGCAGTACTTC. This translates into CAISPSHEQYF. The chain uses TRBV10-3 and TRBJ2-7; D call uncertain. This CDR3 region has 11 residues. CDR1 ENHRY and CDR2 SYGVKD come from the germline V gene. V gave up 5 bases and J gave up 5 bases, with 7 bases separating them.

This chain uses TRBV5-1 with TRBJ1-2; D is undetermined. Germline V lookup: CDR1 SGHRS, CDR2 YFSETQ. Trimming shortened V by 0 bases and J by 0 bases, and 6 bases separated the two germline ends. This CDR3 is 14 amino acids long. CDR3 in DNA: TGCGCCAGCAGCTTGGGAGGGACTAACTATGGCTACACCTTC. This sequence encodes CASSLGGTNYGYTF.

V gene TRBV5-1 combines with J gene TRBJ2-1; the match to TRBD1 covers 8 bases. V lost 0 bases to trimming and J lost 4 bases; unmatched junction nucleotides: 3. CDR1 SGHRS and CDR2 YFSETQ come from the germline V gene. CDR3 size: 15 residues. CDR3 residues: CASSLGGQGYNEQFF. CDR3 DNA sequence: TGCGCCAGCAGCTTGGGTGGACAGGGTTACAATGAGCAGTTCTTC.

This clonotype appeared a few times. V usage is TRBV28 and J usage is TRBJ2-3, with D perhaps TRBD2 (5 bases). The CDR3 runs to 15 residues. The germline V gene encodes CDR1 MDHEN and CDR2 SYDVKM. V was clipped by 6 bases and J by 1 base, with 14 bases between them. The CDR3 sequence: CASRVGGLRTDTQYF. The CDR3 DNA reads as TGTGCCAGCAGAGTTGGCGGACTCCGCACAGATACGCAGTATTTT.

This clonotype was picked up a small number of times. The chain carries TRBV29-1 and TRBJ2-1; tentatively, D is TRBD1 (5 bases). This CDR3 contains 12 residues. Germline CDR1 reads SQVTM; CDR2 reads ANQGSEA. Deletions cut 6 bases from V and 5 bases from J, with 11 bases between. The CDR3 DNA reads as TGCAGCGTAGGTGACAGTAACAATGAGCAGTTCTTC. It is translated as CSVGDSNNEQFF.

The rearrangement joins TRBV11-1 to TRBJ1-6; TRBD1 is a possible D gene (5 bases). The V gene's germline CDR1 is SGHAT and CDR2 FQDESV (reference sequence). The V and J ends lost 8 bases and 4 bases respectively, with 12 bases between them. The CDR3 loop spans 14 amino acids. CDR3 sequence: CASRGGKYNSPLHF. The CDR3 region has the DNA TGTGCCAGCCGGGGCGGAAAATATAATTCACCCCTCCACTTT. The variable domain in full, completed from reference TRBV11-1 and TRBJ1-6, reads EAEVAQSPRYKITEKSQAVAFWCDPISGHATLYWYRQILGQGPELLVQFQDESVVDDSQLPKDRFSAERLKGVDSTLKIQPAELGDSAMYLCASRGGKYNSPLHFGNGTRLTVT.

This clonotype was counted a few times. The rearrangement joins TRBV29-1 to TRBJ2-2; 8 positions match TRBD1. The V segment lost 7 bases and the J segment 4 bases; nucleotides outside the gene matches: 8. This CDR3 comprises 14 residues. Per germline, CDR1 SQVTM and CDR2 ANQGSEA. The chain's CDR3 is CSARPTGGTGELFF. The CDR3 bases are TGCAGCGCTCGACCCACAGGGGGCACCGGGGAGCTGTTTTTT.

This clonotype was observed a few times. The chain employs TRBV6-2 or TRBV6-3 and TRBJ2-7; D is possibly TRBD1 or TRBD2 (5 bases each). Per germline, CDR1 MNHEY and CDR2 SVGEGT. V lost 4 bases and J 7 bases, leaving 11 bases between the germline ends. This CDR3 spans 12 amino acids. The CDR3 sequence: CASSWDLREQYV. As DNA, the CDR3 is TGTGCCAGCAGTTGGGACCTTCGAGAGCAGTACGTC.

The sample holds one count of this clonotype. The chain employs TRBV29-1 and TRBJ2-1; TRBD2 is a possible D gene (7 bases). Trimming cost V 3 bases and J 0 bases, with 12 bases left between them. The CDR3 is 15 amino acids. Germline CDR1 is SQVTM and CDR2 is ANQGSEA. CDR3 region: CSVEGGGSSYNEQFF. The CDR3, as DNA: TGCAGCGTTGAGGGGGGCGGGAGCTCCTACAATGAGCAGTTCTTC.

The CDR3 nucleotides read TGTGCCAGCAGTTTCGACCCAGAGAACACTGAAGCTTTCTTT. It is translated as CASSFDPENTEAFF. The gene calls are TRBV27 and TRBJ1-1, with no clear D. This CDR3 has 14 amino acids. Germline V CDR1 and CDR2: MNHEY, SMNVEV (reference sequence). Trimming took 3 bases from V and 1 from J, leaving 9 bases between them.

This clonotype was recorded many times. The chain employs TRBV15 and TRBJ2-7, with D perhaps given as TRBD1 or TRBD2 (5 bases each). V lost 6 bases and J 7 bases, leaving 19 bases between the germline ends. Germline CDR1 LNHNV, CDR2 YYDKDF (reference sequence). The CDR3 has 14 amino acids. The CDR3 nucleotides are TGTGCCACCAGGCCGGGCCTACTAGGACAAGAGCAGTACTTC. This gives the protein CATRPGLLGQEQYF.

This sequence joins TRBV7-2 and TRBJ1-1; D may be TRBD1 (5 bases). Trimming took 6 bases from V and 3 from J, leaving 14 bases between them. The CDR3 contains 14 residues. The V gene's germline CDR1 is SGHTA and CDR2 FQGNSA. The CDR3 region is CASSPSGTDTEAFF. The CDR3 bases are TGTGCCAGCAGTCCCTCGGGGACGGACACTGAAGCTTTCTTT.

This clonotype was found a few times. The chain employs TRBV4-2 and TRBJ1-1; 10 nucleotides agree with TRBD1. Per the germline V gene, CDR1 is LGHNA and CDR2 is YNFKEQ. J was trimmed by 11 bases and V by 5 bases; bases with no gene match: 11. The CDR3 is 14 residues long. CDR3 loop: CASSVIRDRGRAFF. The CDR3 coding sequence is TGTGCCAGCAGCGTTATCCGGGACAGGGGTCGCGCTTTCTTT.

V is TRBV6-2 or TRBV6-3 and J is TRBJ2-7, with 10 bases fitting TRBD1. Germline values: CDR1 MNHEY, CDR2 SVGEGT. The J segment lost 4 bases and the V segment lost 5 bases, leaving 5 bases of the junction unmatched. CDR3 size: 14 residues. The CDR3 spells CASSTRQGAYEQYF. The DNA of the CDR3 is TGTGCCAGCAGTACCAGACAGGGGGCTTACGAGCAGTACTTC.

This clonotype was observed a few times. This chain links TRBV7-9 with TRBJ2-3; 7 bases match TRBD1. Germline CDR1 and CDR2: SEHNR and FQNEAQ (reference sequence). The CDR3 consists of 16 residues. Trimming removed 4 bases from V and 6 bases from J; junction bases left unmatched: 13. The CDR3 spells CASSSITGDPRDTQYF. In DNA form, the CDR3 reads TGTGCCAGCAGCTCCATCACAGGGGACCCTCGGGATACGCAGTATTTT.

This clonotype has just a few counts. The chain is built from TRBV20-1 and TRBJ2-7; D gene uncertain. CDR1 DFQATT and CDR2 SNEGSKA come from the germline V gene (reference sequence). The CDR3 runs to 13 residues. The V end lost 0 bases, the J end lost 2 bases, and 8 bases lay between the germline ends. The chain's CDR3 is CSARDPTTYEQYV. The CDR3 DNA follows: TGCAGTGCTAGAGATCCCACTACCTACGAGCAGTACGTC.

The chain uses TRBV5-1 and TRBJ1-1; D is undetermined. This CDR3 region has 15 residues. V was trimmed by 1 base and J by 0 bases, leaving 10 bases between them. Germline V gives CDR1 SGHRS, CDR2 YFSETQ. The CDR3 region has the DNA TGCGCCAGCAGCTTGCGGCGGGGAATGAACACTGAAGCTTTCTTT. It codes for CASSLRRGMNTEAFF.

This clonotype was observed a few times. The J gene is TRBJ2-1, the V gene TRBV6-1; 12 bases align to TRBD2. In germline, CDR1 is MNHNS, CDR2 SASEGT. The CDR3 runs to 18 residues. Trimming took 2 bases from V and 0 from J; bases not matched to a gene: 5. CDR3 nucleotide sequence: TGTGCCAGCAGTGAACTAGCGGGGGGGCCAAGCTCCTACAATGAGCAGTTCTTC. As protein: CASSELAGGPSSYNEQFF.

In this sample, this clonotype turned up a few times. The chain carries TRBV11-2 and TRBJ2-3; D possibly corresponds to TRBD2 (6 bases). Germline assignment: CDR1 SGHAT and CDR2 FQNNGV. The CDR3 totals 14 residues. Trimming cost V 1 base and J 6 bases, with 11 bases left between them. CDR3 DNA: TGTGCCAGCAGCTTAGGTCTAGCGTGGGATACGCAGTATTTT. Its translation: CASSLGLAWDTQYF.

In this sample, this clonotype turned up a few times. The J gene is TRBJ2-1, the V gene TRBV4-1; 12 bases align to TRBD2. This CDR3 contains 15 residues. The germline gives CDR1 MGHRA, CDR2 YSYEKL. J lost 5 bases, V lost 6 bases, and 5 bases had no gene match. The CDR3 sequence: CASSTSGGFHNEQFF. The CDR3 region has the DNA TGCGCCAGCAGTACTAGCGGGGGGTTCCACAATGAGCAGTTCTTC.

CDR3 nucleotide sequence: TGCGCCAGCAGTTTAAATGATCACGGGGGAGAGACCCAGTACTTC. Amino acids: CASSLNDHGGETQYF. This chain joins TRBV5-1 and TRBJ2-5, with D possibly TRBD2 on 6 matching bases. V was cut by 5 bases and J by 4 bases, with 18 bases left in between. Per the germline V gene, CDR1 is SGHRS and CDR2 is YFSETQ. The CDR3 totals 15 residues.